This entry is about one T cell receptor beta chain. Its target is not known. Survey-level immunoSEQ v3.0 assays were run. Sequencing was intended to reach about 35,000-55,000 T-cell genomes per sample. Profiling relied on immunoSEQ multiplex PCR, and the TCRdb table lists in-frame clones only, not all of them. The repertoire consists of about 19,000 clones, with roughly 89% occurring once and the leading ten covering 9.5% to 10%. The data were taken from a study of long-term antiretroviral therapy in people with HIV. General observations from the study: The study found narrower CDR3 length ranges in HIV repertoires than in controls. Whichever time point was examined, clones expanded before ART dominated the repertoire.

Every specimen held between about 0.9-11 million cryopreserved PBMC. These were thawed and washed before DNA extraction. This CDR3 has 13 residues. The V gene's germline CDR1 is MNHNS and CDR2 SASEGT. With 3 bases removed from V and 4 bases from J, the gap between germline ends came to 9 bases. The clonotype was recovered from a man over 45 with HIV. The chain employs TRBV6-1 and TRBJ1-2, with D possibly TRBD1 on 5 matching bases. The sample here was unsorted PBMCs, taken 3 years after starting antiretroviral therapy. The chain's CDR3 is CASSDGQGYGYTF. The CDR3, as DNA: TGTGCCAGCAGTGACGGTCAGGGCTATGGCTACACCTTC.